This TCR beta chain was captured by sequencing in a study of shared clonotypes between healthy human individuals (dated by TCRdb to about 2020). At the level of the whole study: A couple of women and a few men aged 18 to 49 years were included in the cohort. For each donor, CD4 naive and CD4 memory were each given three plates, CD8 naive was given two plates, and CD8 memory was given one plate. To estimate repertoire size and how much clonotypes are shared between individuals, the study performed deep sequencing of blood TCR repertoires from a handful of healthy adults. Different laboratories and diverse techniques were used to prepare libraries and sequence TCR repertoires, to increase sequencing depth and limit assay-specific biases. Per donor, leukapheresis produced somewhere between about 0.94 and 9.5 billion PBMCs. Study-level results and caveats: Larger estimated clonotype richness was generally found for naive subsets than for memory subsets. Sharing across a few donors was observed for approximately 5% of naive CD4, over 3% of naive CD8, roughly 2.4% of memory CD4, and about 0.39% of memory CD8 clonotypes. Sampling was limited to blood, and TCR repertoires in tissue likely differ from TCR repertoires in blood. Rarefaction of sorted-subset datasets indicated incomplete sequencing despite the large sequencing depth. Compared with non-shared clonotypes, the clonotypes found in all four sorted-subset donors had higher generation probabilities. Because the study included a small number of donors, the genetic and exposure-history diversity represented was limited. Based on pairwise subsampling, the degree of clonotype sharing among donors was expected to be affected by sequencing depth.

The donors were healthy, HIV-negative adults with no recently reported acute infections or vaccinations. All donors were Caucasian adults living in Nashville, Tennessee, USA. CD4+ T cells were enriched by magnetic negative selection, after which naive cells were positively selected on CD45RA and the negative fraction was taken as the memory subset. Blood was collected by leukapheresis, and PBMCs were isolated by Ficoll-Histopaque density gradient centrifugation and then cryopreserved in liquid nitrogen vapor phase. Analytical flow cytometry was used to check the purity and quantity of each magnetically sorted T cell population. Genomic DNA was isolated from every sorted fraction and measured by UV absorbance on a Nanodrop 2000c. Using the deep immunoSEQ assay, multiplex PCR amplified TCR CDR3 regions from genomic DNA. For each cell subset, the extracted genomic DNA was distributed evenly across all wells of several immunoSEQ 96-well plates, and each plate served as one replicate. Each replicate PCR for sorted subsets received around 0.2 ug genomic DNA, equal to about 30,000 T cell genomes. Purified libraries were measured with a Qubit 3.0 fluorometer, size-checked on a Bioanalyzer 2100, and measured again with the KAPA Library Quantification kit. Every immunoSEQ 96-well plate was sequenced on a dedicated single-read 150-cycle Illumina NextSeq 550 flow cell. Concerning the study's data processing: Because the immunoSEQ output included only junctional sequences and no quality scores, the filtering could not be the same as the filtering used for full-length reads. Sequences were annotated with PyIR, a Python wrapper for IgBLAST v1.9, and V/J genes and CDR3 were assigned using IMGT germline references. Reads were filtered out if the reads had weak V/J assignments (E-value above 1e-6), no CDR3, stop codons, out-of-frame junctions, or ambiguous translated residues. A V3J clonotype was defined by an identical inferred V gene, J gene, and CDR3 amino acid sequence. Percentage overlap between repertoires was computed as shared unique clonotypes divided by the size of the smaller repertoire. Three approaches were used to assess repertoire richness: RTK rarefaction, the Chao1 estimator, and Recon v2.1 estimates of unobserved clonotypes. Generation probabilities were computed with OLGA for all TCRbeta clonotypes obtained by the gDNA method from several donors. TCRdb re-hosts the immuneACCESS table, in-frame sequences only. Its copies lack some clones; in the studies checked, an unresolved V gene accounts for under half of them, and the cause for the rest is not known. The V and J calls and clone size were taken over from that table, and D and trimming were inferred from the DNA. In this sample the table shows 950,000 to 1,300,000 clones, under 80% of which occur a single time. About 1.5% of the sample goes to the ten largest clones.

Remarks on this clone: Its specific antigen is unknown. No qualities accompany the bases; no much larger clone lies one base away.

The cysteine opens and the phenylalanine closes a CDR3 of 15 amino acids. The sequence is cut down to CDR3 DNA, 45 bases in frame from base 1. V trim: 5 bases; J trim: 4 bases; unmatched bases: 6. From the germline V gene, CDR1 is SGHVS and CDR2 is FQNEAQ. The rearrangement combines TRBV7-8 with TRBJ2-7; 12 central nucleotides agree with TRBD1. The specimen sequenced was memory CD4+ T cells sorted from blood. What this sample's cell subset or site label stands for: CD45RA-negative fraction. This TCR was recovered from a man aged 18 to 29 in good health. The bases read TGTGCCAGCAGCCTCCGGGACAGGGGGCTTTACGAGCAGTACTTC. The encoded protein is CASSLRDRGLYEQYF.